This entry lists 20 T cell receptor beta chains sequenced from one sample in a study of T-cell reconstitution after alpha-beta-depleted transplantation in children. Preparing the TCRbeta library involved the use of unique molecular identifiers. TCRdb processed the PCR reads anew with MiXCR; each CDR3 protein has one entry. The data show fewer than 550,000 distinct CDR3 sequences, with approximately 10% seen just once and 14% held by the top ten. Source: PBMCs, mostly from graft donor cells, taken 180 days after TCRalphabeta/CD19-depleted stem cell transplant. The receptors were sampled from a female patient between 2 and 15 years old who had a stem cell transplant for aplastic anemia, so the T cells may come from the graft donor.

In this sample, this clonotype turned up a few times. The V gene is TRBV6-5, the J gene TRBJ2-2, with D perhaps matching TRBD1 (5 bases). The V end lost 7 bases, the J end lost 6 bases, and 9 bases lay between the germline ends. The CDR3 contains 12 residues. Germline V gives CDR1 MNHEY, CDR2 SVGAGI. The CDR3 loop reads CASKQGAGELFF. For the CDR3, the DNA is TGTGCCAGCAAGCAGGGCGCCGGGGAGCTGTTTTTT.

This chain links TRBV20-1 with TRBJ2-1; 8 bases agree with TRBD1. Germline assignment: CDR1 DFQATT and CDR2 SNEGSKA (reference sequence). The length of the CDR3 is 16 residues. Germline trimming cut 1 base from V and 9 bases from J; bases unmatched to any gene: 14. The CDR3 nucleotides read TGCAGTGCTAGAGTAGTAGGACAGGGCCCGGGAGCTGAGCAGTTCTTC. It yields the protein CSARVVGQGPGAEQFF.

The sample holds a few counts of this clonotype. The CDR3 DNA reads as TGTGCCACCATAGGACTAGCGGGCTCCTACGAGCAGTACTTC. It encodes CATIGLAGSYEQYF. This rearrangement joins TRBV15 to TRBJ2-7; 11 bases align to TRBD2. Losses at the gene ends were 7 bases for V and 0 bases for J; bases not matched to a gene: 2. CDR3 length: 14 residues. Germline V gene data show CDR1 as LNHNV and CDR2 as YYDKDF (reference sequence).

The chain links TRBV19 to TRBJ1-5; the D gene is possibly TRBD1 (6 bases). Germline CDR1 is LNHDA and CDR2 is SQIVND (reference sequence). With 4 bases removed from V and 7 bases from J, the gap between germline ends came to 11 bases. The CDR3 extends over 13 amino acids. The CDR3 DNA reads TGTGCCAGTAGTAGGACAGTGGGCCAGCCCCAGCATTTT. Translation: CASSRTVGQPQHF.

The V call is TRBV3-1, the J call TRBJ2-1, with 8 nucleotides matching TRBD1. CDR3 length equals 17 residues. Germline CDR1 is LGHDT and CDR2 is YNNKEL (reference sequence). J gave up 4 bases and V 1 base, and 9 bases lay outside the gene matches. Here the CDR3 reads CASSQVLGDRPYNEQFF. The CDR3 DNA reads TGTGCCAGCAGCCAAGTATTGGGGGACAGGCCTTACAATGAGCAGTTCTTC.

This clonotype came up a few times. The chain employs TRBV10-3 and TRBJ2-7, with 7 bases identical to TRBD2. Germline V gene data show CDR1 as ENHRY and CDR2 as SYGVKD. CDR3 size: 17 residues. V lost 8 bases and J lost 3; bases outside the gene matches: 19. CDR3 nucleotide sequence: TGTGCCATCGATAATGCTACGGGGAGGGAGTACCACTACGAGCAGTACTTC. Encoded protein: CAIDNATGREYHYEQYF.

This clonotype was counted at least ten times. V and J are TRBV20-1 and TRBJ2-4, with TRBD2 matching over 8 bases. V shed 5 bases and J 4 bases; nucleotides not matched to a gene: 10. In germline, CDR1 is DFQATT, CDR2 SNEGSKA (reference sequence). There are 15 residues in the CDR3. CDR3 in DNA: TGCAGTGCTTACGGGGGGGCAGGGACGAAAAACATTCAGTACTTC. Translation gives CSAYGGAGTKNIQYF.

The chain is built from TRBV4-1 and TRBJ2-7; the match to TRBD2 covers 9 bases. J gave up 3 bases and V 2 bases, and 11 bases lay outside the gene matches. The CDR3 is 17 residues long. The V gene's germline CDR1 is MGHRA and CDR2 YSYEKL. The CDR3 bases are TGCGCCAGCAGCCAAAGCGGGGGGCCATCGGGTTACTACGAGCAGTACTTC. It yields the protein CASSQSGGPSGYYEQYF.

The CDR3 sequence: CASSFDTGVIDEAFF. Written as DNA, the CDR3 is TGTGCCAGCAGCTTCGACACAGGGGTCATAGATGAAGCTTTCTTT. This chain links TRBV7-6 with TRBJ1-1; 7 positions match TRBD1. The CDR3 totals 15 residues. The trim removed 3 bases at V and 7 bases at J, leaving 11 bases unmatched. CDR1 SGHVS and CDR2 FNYEAQ come from the germline V gene.

V gene TRBV20-1 combines with J gene TRBJ1-5; tentatively, D is TRBD1 (5 bases). Germline assignment: CDR1 DFQATT and CDR2 SNEGSKA (reference sequence). This CDR3 contains 15 residues. The germline V and J ends were trimmed by 5 bases and 3 bases, with 17 bases remaining between them. The CDR3 spells CSAPTGQGFNQPQHF. In DNA form, the CDR3 reads TGCAGTGCTCCCACAGGTCAGGGATTCAATCAGCCCCAGCATTTT.

The sample holds a few counts of this clonotype. The chain uses TRBV9 and TRBJ1-2, with D perhaps TRBD1 (5 bases). V was shortened by 0 bases and J by 0 bases, with 12 bases between the two germline ends. Germline CDR1 and CDR2: SGDLS and YYNGEE. The CDR3 consists of 16 residues. The CDR3 spells CASSVGGGLSNYGYTF. CDR3 in DNA: TGTGCCAGCAGCGTAGGGGGCGGACTTTCTAACTATGGCTACACCTTC.

The CDR3 sequence is CASSLAFADQNNYGYTF. The CDR3 region has the DNA TGCGCCAGCAGCTTGGCGTTTGCGGACCAAAATAACTATGGCTACACCTTC. This chain joins TRBV5-1 and TRBJ1-2; no clear D. The germline V gene has CDR1 SGHRS and CDR2 YFSETQ. CDR3 length: 17 residues. V lost 0 bases, J lost 1 base, and 16 bases lay in between.

This chain connects TRBV7-2 to TRBJ1-3; D is uncertain. Germline CDR1 SGHTA, CDR2 FQGNSA. V lost 0 bases, J lost 8 bases, and 11 bases lay in between. This CDR3 spans 14 amino acids. The CDR3 region has the DNA TGTGCCAGCAGCTTAGCGCTGGGGTTACACACCATATATTTT. Protein product: CASSLALGLHTIYF.

The V call is TRBV7-9, the J call TRBJ2-2; D is unresolved. CDR1 and CDR2 from the germline V gene are SEHNR and FQNEAQ (reference sequence). V was trimmed by 4 bases and J by 8 bases, leaving 20 bases between them. The CDR3 is 16 amino acids. The CDR3 protein is CASSSYLAAPTGELFF. For the CDR3, the DNA is TGTGCCAGCAGCTCCTATCTCGCGGCCCCTACGGGGGAGCTGTTTTTT. Supplemented by reference TRBV7-9 and TRBJ2-2, the full variable domain reads DTGVSQNPRHKITKRGQNVTFRCDPISEHNRLYWYRQTLGQGPEFLTYFQNEAQLEKSRLLSDRFSAERPKGSFSTLEIQRTEQGDSAMYLCASSSYLAAPTGELFFGEGSRLTVL.

In its sample, this clonotype was seen a few times. V gene TRBV11-2 combines with J gene TRBJ1-1, with D possibly TRBD1 on 6 matching bases. Germline CDR1 SGHAT, CDR2 FQNNGV. This CDR3 contains 15 residues. The ends were cut back, 5 bases at V and 4 bases at J, with 17 bases in the middle. As DNA, the CDR3 is TGTGCCAGCAGCATAGCGGACACAGGGTCCACTGAAGCTTTCTTT. Protein: CASSIADTGSTEAFF.

Ten or more counts support this clonotype. The V gene is TRBV6-1, the J gene TRBJ2-1, with D possibly matching TRBD2 (5 bases). The ends were cut back, 6 bases at V and 0 bases at J, with 12 bases in the middle. This CDR3 is built from 15 residues. The germline V gene encodes CDR1 MNHNS and CDR2 SASEGT. In DNA form, the CDR3 reads TGTGCCAGCAGCCCGACTGGGAGCTCCTACAATGAGCAGTTCTTC. Protein sequence: CASSPTGSSYNEQFF.

The table lists this clonotype with a few counts. The chain couples TRBV6-2 or TRBV6-3 to TRBJ2-1; TRBD2 matches at 11 bases. Germline values: CDR1 MNHEY, CDR2 SVGEGT. The CDR3 extends over 15 amino acids. The V and J ends lost 5 bases and 7 bases, in that order; junction bases with no gene match: 7. The CDR3 spells CASSPLAGVNNEQFF. CDR3 nucleotides: TGTGCCAGCAGTCCACTAGCGGGAGTAAATAATGAGCAGTTCTTC.

J is TRBJ2-2 and V is TRBV7-9; 7 nucleotides match TRBD1. V lost 5 bases and J lost 7; bases outside the gene matches: 10. The V gene's germline CDR1 is SEHNR and CDR2 FQNEAQ (reference sequence). The CDR3 sequence is 15 residues long. CDR3 sequence (DNA): TGTGCCAGCAGCGTGGGACAGACCAAGGGCGGGGAGCTGTTTTTT. It yields the protein CASSVGQTKGGELFF.

The table lists this clonotype with a few counts. This chain links TRBV5-1 with TRBJ2-7, with 10 bases identical to TRBD1. Trimming took 3 bases from V and 3 from J; bases not matched to a gene: 6. The CDR3 has 15 amino acids. Germline V gene sequence: CDR1 SGHRS, CDR2 YFSETQ. The CDR3 DNA reads as TGCGCCAGCAGCTGGGGACAGGGGAGTGACTACGAGCAGTACGTC. Its translation is CASSWGQGSDYEQYV.

This clonotype came up many times. In DNA form, the CDR3 reads TGTGCCAGCAGCCCGGGACAACAAGAGACCCAGTACTTC. Its protein is CASSPGQQETQYF. This chain connects TRBV18 to TRBJ2-5; D is possibly TRBD1 (6 bases). This CDR3 has 13 amino acids. Germline V gives CDR1 KGHSH, CDR2 LQKENI. Between the trimmed V and J ends, which lost 8 bases and 2 bases, there was a span of 12 bases.